This T cell receptor beta chain stems from a study of PD-1 blockade in classical Hodgkin lymphoma. Overall study findings and caveats: Individuals initiating nivolumab under 1 year after ASCT were excluded. The repertoire differences lack a defined cause, possibly disease activity or prior therapy. Healthy donors were reported to have higher baseline TCR diversity than newly diagnosed patients.

Brentuximab vedotin exposure varied, and every patient relapsed after autologous stem cell transplantation. The repertoire was sequenced with immunoSEQ multiplex PCR; TCRdb's copy has only in-frame clones and lacks some. Of tens of thousands of clones in the sample, just over 75% were seen once. On this clone: Its antigen is currently unknown.

V lost 2 bases to trimming and J lost 4 bases, with 15 bases between them. CDR1 LGHNA and CDR2 YSLEER come from the germline V gene. The CDR3 covers 17 residues. V and J are TRBV4-3 and TRBJ2-6; D is unclear. This sequence was found in a human donor with classical Hodgkin lymphoma. The sample in question was peripheral blood mononuclear cells (PBMCs), obtained before the second cycle of nivolumab. In DNA, the CDR3 is TGCGCCAGCAGCCAAATGGGCCTAATCGAGGGGGCCAACGTCCTGACTTTC. Amino acids: CASSQMGLIEGANVLTF.